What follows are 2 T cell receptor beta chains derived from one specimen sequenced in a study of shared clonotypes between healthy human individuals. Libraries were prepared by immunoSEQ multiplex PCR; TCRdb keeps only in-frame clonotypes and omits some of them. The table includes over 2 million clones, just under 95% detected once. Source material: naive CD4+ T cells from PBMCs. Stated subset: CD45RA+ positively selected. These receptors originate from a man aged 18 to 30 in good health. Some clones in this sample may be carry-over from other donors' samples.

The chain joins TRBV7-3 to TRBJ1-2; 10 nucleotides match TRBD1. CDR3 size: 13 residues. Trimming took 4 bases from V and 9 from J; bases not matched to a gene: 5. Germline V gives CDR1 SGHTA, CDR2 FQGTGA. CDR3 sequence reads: CASSSRQGASYTF. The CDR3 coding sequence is TGTGCCAGCAGCTCGAGACAGGGGGCTAGCTACACCTTC.

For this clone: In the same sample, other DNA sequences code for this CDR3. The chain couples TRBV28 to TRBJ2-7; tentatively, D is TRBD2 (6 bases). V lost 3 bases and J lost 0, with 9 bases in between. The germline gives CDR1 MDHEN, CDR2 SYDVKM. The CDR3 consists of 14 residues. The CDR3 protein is CASSFGGNSYEQYF. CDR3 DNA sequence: TGTGCCAGCAGTTTCGGGGGAAACTCCTACGAGCAGTACTTC.